Listed below are T cell receptor beta chains from one sample, sequenced in a study of vaccination effects on CD4 cells after COVID-19. Sequencing was performed with immunoSEQ multiplex PCR; in TCRdb, only in-frame clones are kept and a portion is missing. The sample lists about 29,000 clones; roughly 74% were seen once. For these receptors, no antigen is known. Sequenced here: CD4+ T cells from PBMCs cultured with HCoV-OC43 spike peptides, sampled after COVID-19 vaccination. The receptors derive from a human donor who received a COVID-19 vaccine. The CDR3 runs from the conserved cysteine through the conserved F or W.

TRBV7-9,CASSLGTGLRGTQYF
TRBV27,CASSSYSQNIQYF
TRBV6-1,CASGDKGGFYYGYTF
TRBV30,CAWSTGTDNGYTF
TRBV3-1/TRBV3-2,CASSQLLQGRGAFF
TRBV25-1,CASSEPWGADSYEQYF
TRBV3-1/TRBV3-2,CASSPLGGNTEAFF
TRBV12-3/TRBV12-4,CAIGRGMNTEAFF
TRBV7-7,CASSRMTGATDTQYF
TRBV30,CASYPRLSHNYGYTF
TRBV2,CASSGDTLEAFF
TRBV2,CASSPPITGLYGYTF
TRBV20-1,CSASRLAGLYEQYF
TRBV6-5,CASSKTALTEAFF
TRBV18,CASSPGGSSAFF
TRBV6-4,CASRQSPGGGYGYTF
TRBV11-2,CASRVDSDYGYTF
TRBV7-8,CASSLPGNYGYTF
TRBV5-1,CATRPSWGTDTQYF
TRBV11-3,CASSKPGPEVDYEQYF
TRBV11-3,CASSLEQGSYNEQFF
TRBV2,CASSGTQSISYNEQFF
TRBV6-5,CASSFSRLAGSYEQYF
TRBV5-1,CASSIQDDTEAFF
TRBV5-4,CASSRAETSTDTQYF
TRBV9,CASSATSSYGYTF
TRBV2,CASSEAMNTEAFF
TRBV27,CASSPSTSWGPEKLFF
TRBV14,CASSQAQAYNEQFF
TRBV3-1/TRBV3-2,CASTRRPGELFF
TRBV5-1,CASSLTPRDHEQFF
TRBV5-1,CASSLAWDGTYGYTF
TRBV19,CASSAPLRGYNEQFF